The rows below give T cell receptor beta chains drawn from one sample of a study of response to subunit inactivated influenza vaccine. TCRdb reanalysed the RT-PCR reads using MiXCR and keeps one entry per CDR3 protein. Here the sample spans about 650,000 distinct CDR3 sequences, 14% being singletons. The material was PBMCs from blood, obtained 14 days before vaccination. These receptors all come from a man in his forties or fifties who received an inactivated influenza vaccine. Each CDR3 is given with its conserved first and last residue. D genes are given only for firm matches. A clone size is listed for some rows: how often the clone was seen (once, few, many), or a class if it is expanded.

D gene: TRBD2; J gene: TRBJ2-1; clone size: -; V gene: TRBV2; CDR3 protein: CASKVSGRGGEQFF; CDR3 DNA: TGTGCCAGCAAGGTTAGCGGGAGGGGCGGTGAGCAGTTCTTC
D gene: -; J gene: TRBJ1-5; clone size: -; V gene: TRBV20-1; CDR3 protein: CSASTGSSNQPQHF; CDR3 DNA: TGCAGTGCTAGCACAGGAAGCAGCAATCAGCCCCAGCATTTT
D gene: TRBD1; J gene: TRBJ2-1; clone size: -; V gene: TRBV5-1; CDR3 protein: CASSLAGQGNNEQFF; CDR3 DNA: TGCGCCAGCAGCTTGGCCGGACAGGGGAACAATGAGCAGTTCTTC
D gene: -; J gene: TRBJ2-5; clone size: few; V gene: TRBV10-3; CDR3 protein: CAISGAGSQETQYF; CDR3 DNA: TGTGCCATCAGTGGGGCAGGGAGTCAAGAGACCCAGTACTTC
D gene: TRBD1; J gene: TRBJ2-3; clone size: -; V gene: TRBV5-6; CDR3 protein: CASSLEGTDTDTQYF; CDR3 DNA: TGTGCCAGCAGCTTGGAGGGGACAGACACAGATACGCAGTATTTT
D gene: -; J gene: TRBJ1-5; clone size: -; V gene: TRBV10-3; CDR3 protein: CAISQDGMNQPQHF; CDR3 DNA: TGTGCCATCAGCCAGGACGGTATGAATCAGCCCCAGCATTTT
D gene: TRBD1; J gene: TRBJ2-5; clone size: many; V gene: TRBV15; CDR3 protein: CATSRDSQETQYF; CDR3 DNA: TGTGCCACCTCCAGGGACAGCCAAGAGACCCAGTACTTC
D gene: TRBD1; J gene: TRBJ2-5; clone size: few; V gene: TRBV11-2; CDR3 protein: CASSLNTGGFQETQYF; CDR3 DNA: TGTGCCAGCAGCTTAAATACAGGGGGTTTCCAAGAGACCCAGTACTTC
D gene: -; J gene: TRBJ2-1; clone size: many; V gene: TRBV7-9; CDR3 protein: CASSLQHNEQFF; CDR3 DNA: TGTGCCAGCAGCCTACAGCACAATGAGCAGTTCTTC
D gene: -; J gene: TRBJ2-2; clone size: few; V gene: TRBV20-1; CDR3 protein: CSARDVGASLSGELFF; CDR3 DNA: TGCAGTGCTAGAGATGTGGGAGCCAGCTTGTCCGGGGAGCTGTTTTTT
D gene: -; J gene: TRBJ2-7; clone size: -; V gene: TRBV29-1; CDR3 protein: CSVVSRESYEQYF; CDR3 DNA: TGCAGCGTTGTTTCCCGGGAGAGCTACGAGCAGTACTTC
D gene: -; J gene: TRBJ2-1; clone size: -; V gene: TRBV7-9; CDR3 protein: CASSLVGRAAAHQFF; CDR3 DNA: TGTGCCAGCAGCTTAGTAGGTCGCGCAGCGGCCCACCAGTTCTTC
D gene: -; J gene: TRBJ2-7; clone size: few; V gene: TRBV3-1; CDR3 protein: CASSPSTPGRNYEQYF; CDR3 DNA: TGTGCCAGCAGCCCCTCAACCCCAGGGAGGAACTACGAGCAGTACTTC
D gene: TRBD2; J gene: TRBJ2-3; clone size: -; V gene: TRBV7-9; CDR3 protein: CATRRGGSSTDTQYF; CDR3 DNA: TGTGCCACGCGGCGGGGGGGCAGTAGCACAGATACGCAGTATTTT
D gene: TRBD1; J gene: TRBJ2-3; clone size: many; V gene: TRBV5-1; CDR3 protein: CASSPNRGTDTQYF; CDR3 DNA: TGCGCCAGCAGCCCCAACAGGGGAACAGATACGCAGTATTTT
D gene: TRBD1; J gene: TRBJ2-5; clone size: -; V gene: TRBV29-1; CDR3 protein: CSVRGTGGQTQYF; CDR3 DNA: TGCAGCGTTCGGGGGACAGGGGGTCAGACCCAGTACTTC
D gene: -; J gene: TRBJ1-4; clone size: few; V gene: TRBV7-9; CDR3 protein: CASSLPKNATNEKLFF; CDR3 DNA: TGTGCCAGCAGCTTACCCAAGAATGCAACTAATGAAAAACTGTTTTTT
D gene: -; J gene: TRBJ2-3; clone size: -; V gene: TRBV4-2; CDR3 protein: CASSQDAGQSTDTQYF; CDR3 DNA: TGTGCCAGCAGCCAAGATGCGGGACAGTCCACAGATACGCAGTATTTT
D gene: -; J gene: TRBJ2-1; clone size: many; V gene: TRBV29-1; CDR3 protein: CSASTSEQFF; CDR3 DNA: TGCAGTGCAAGTACTTCGGAGCAGTTCTTC
D gene: TRBD2; J gene: TRBJ2-5; clone size: few; V gene: TRBV20-1; CDR3 protein: CSARGLAGRETQYF; CDR3 DNA: TGCAGTGCCAGGGGACTAGCGGGACGCGAGACCCAGTACTTC
D gene: -; J gene: TRBJ1-2; clone size: few; V gene: TRBV28; CDR3 protein: CASSLRGRGYGYTF; CDR3 DNA: TGTGCCAGCAGTTTAAGGGGCAGGGGCTATGGCTACACCTTC
D gene: TRBD2; J gene: TRBJ2-7; clone size: -; V gene: TRBV5-1; CDR3 protein: CASSPGGVPSGEQYF; CDR3 DNA: TGCGCCAGCAGCCCGGGGGGGGTGCCCTCCGGGGAGCAGTACTTC
D gene: TRBD2; J gene: TRBJ2-2; clone size: -; V gene: TRBV6-2/TRBV6-3; CDR3 protein: CASSPGLANSGELFF; CDR3 DNA: TGTGCCAGCTCGCCGGGACTAGCGAATTCCGGGGAGCTGTTTTTT
D gene: -; J gene: TRBJ2-3; clone size: many; V gene: TRBV29-1; CDR3 protein: CSVWKGRGTDTQYF; CDR3 DNA: TGCAGCGTCTGGAAGGGTCGCGGGACAGATACGCAGTATTTT
D gene: -; J gene: TRBJ2-5; clone size: many; V gene: TRBV29-1; CDR3 protein: CSVARLGQETQYF; CDR3 DNA: TGCAGCGTCGCGCGACTAGGCCAAGAGACCCAGTACTTC